This T cell receptor (beta chain) was identified during a study of identical twins. Study outcomes and limitations: Partly confounded zero-insertion analyses could result from invariant MAIT and iNKT cells.

TCRdb re-called the 5' RACE reads with MiXCR, one entry per CDR3 protein. The table has nearly 900,000 distinct CDR3 sequences, 12% seen once. There are a few counts of this clonotype. Its antigen is as yet unknown. The V gene's germline CDR1 is MNHEY and CDR2 SVGEGT. This CDR3 spans 16 amino acids. Trimming took 2 bases from V and 4 from J; bases not matched to a gene: 9. These data were likewise used in another study, on yellow fever vaccine responses in identical twins.

The rearrangement links TRBV6-2 or TRBV6-3 to TRBJ2-5; 8 nucleotides agree with TRBD1. This clonotype was sampled from a young woman in good health. Material: PBMCs. The CDR3 DNA sequence: TGTGCCAGCAGTTACGCGGACAGGGTGATGGGAGAGACCCAGTACTTC. Protein: CASSYADRVMGETQYF.